The 19 T cell receptor beta chains in this list originate from one sample, sequenced in a study of T cell responses to AZD1222 COVID-19 vaccine. Method: immunoSEQ multiplex PCR; TCRdb's copy keeps in-frame clones and lacks some. Of 200,000 or so clones in the sample, approximately 92% were seen once. The sequences come from peripheral blood, collected on day 0 of AZD1222 vaccination. Receptor source: an adult in good health.

The chain combines TRBV28 with TRBJ1-2; D gene uncertain. The CDR3 runs 14 residues. The V end lost 2 bases, the J end lost 2 bases, and 9 bases lay between the germline ends. Per germline, CDR1 MDHEN and CDR2 SYDVKM. CDR3 DNA: TGTGCCAGCAGTTTACGGACGGTGAACTATGGCTACACCTTC. Encoded protein: CASSLRTVNYGYTF.

J is TRBJ2-1 and V is TRBV15; the match to TRBD2 covers 11 bases. With 0 bases clipped from V and 5 bases from J, the junction kept 3 bases outside the gene matches. In germline, CDR1 is LNHNV, CDR2 YYDKDF (reference sequence). The CDR3 has 16 amino acids. The CDR3 sequence: CATSRDFSGGDNEQFF. CDR3 in DNA: TGTGCCACCAGCAGAGATTTTAGCGGGGGGGACAATGAGCAGTTCTTC.

The chain links TRBV4-1 to TRBJ1-1; D is unclear. Trimming stripped 1 base from V and 1 base from J, with 7 bases between. Germline V gene sequence: CDR1 MGHRA, CDR2 YSYEKL. The CDR3 length is 14 residues. CDR3 loop: CASSQVVGNTEAFF. The CDR3 DNA sequence: TGCGCCAGCAGCCAAGTAGTAGGGAACACTGAAGCTTTCTTT.

The V call is TRBV10-1, the J call TRBJ1-4; no definite D call. This CDR3 is 13 amino acids long. CDR1 WNHNN and CDR2 SYGVQD come from the germline V gene (reference sequence). V was cut by 4 bases and J by 8 bases, with 11 bases left in between. CDR3 sequence reads: CASSGMVGEKLFF. DNA of the CDR3: TGCGCCAGCAGTGGGATGGTAGGAGAAAAACTGTTTTTT.

The chain recombines TRBV5-1 with TRBJ2-1; D not resolved. With 0 bases removed from V and 8 bases from J, the gap between germline ends came to 6 bases. The CDR3 spans 12 residues. The V gene's germline CDR1 is SGHRS and CDR2 YFSETQ. CDR3 DNA: TGCGCCAGCAGCTTGGCGGGTGATGAGCAGTTCTTC. Its translation: CASSLAGDEQFF.

The chain joins TRBV6-6 to TRBJ1-5; 10 bases align to TRBD1. The CDR3 is 12 amino acids. The germline V gene encodes CDR1 MNHNY and CDR2 SVGAGI (reference sequence). The trim removed 10 bases at V and 15 bases at J, leaving 12 bases unmatched. The CDR3 reads CATQEGQGLPHF. The CDR3 region has the DNA TGTGCCACCCAGGAGGGACAGGGGCTGCCGCATTTT.

The V gene is TRBV4-1, the J gene TRBJ1-2; D not certain. The CDR3 is 15 residues long. V gave up 3 bases and J gave up 3 bases, with 14 bases separating them. Per germline, CDR1 MGHRA and CDR2 YSYEKL. CDR3 nucleotide sequence: TGCGCCAGCAGCCATAAGCCGGAGGGAGACTATGGCTACACCTTC. The encoded protein is CASSHKPEGDYGYTF.

The V and J genes are TRBV19 and TRBJ2-1; D ambiguous. This CDR3 region has 15 residues. Looked up from germline, CDR1 is LNHDA and CDR2 is SQIVND (reference sequence). Trimming took off 6 bases at V and 7 bases at J, with 19 bases between the two ends. The CDR3 here is CASRNPLRTRNEQFF. The CDR3 DNA sequence: TGTGCCAGTAGGAATCCGCTCAGGACCAGGAATGAGCAGTTCTTC.

The V gene is TRBV3-1 (or the pseudogene TRBV3-2), the J gene TRBJ2-1, with 8 bases identical to TRBD2. The CDR3 length is 17 residues. The germline CDR1 and CDR2 sequences are LGHDT and YNNKEL (reference sequence). J lost 2 bases, V lost 4 bases, and 10 bases had no gene match. The CDR3 bases are TGTGCCAGCAGCCCTACCCTAACTAGCGGAGCCTACAATGAGCAGTTCTTC. Its protein product is CASSPTLTSGAYNEQFF.

V gene TRBV18 combines with J gene TRBJ2-3, with D possibly TRBD2 on 6 matching bases. Trimming stripped 0 bases from V and 5 bases from J, with 12 bases between. The CDR3 consists of 15 residues. Germline values: CDR1 KGHSH, CDR2 LQKENI. The CDR3 coding sequence is TGTGCCAGCTCACCACCGCGGGGAGGAGGAGATACGCAGTATTTT. It yields the protein CASSPPRGGGDTQYF. Using reference TRBV18 and TRBJ2-3 for the parts outside the CDR3, the full variable domain is NAGVMQNPRHLVRRRGQEARLRCSPMKGHSHVYWYRQLPEEGLKFMVYLQKENIIDESGMPKERFSAEFPKEGPSILRIQQVVRGDSAAYFCASSPPRGGGDTQYFGPGTRLTVL.

The J gene is TRBJ1-1, the V gene TRBV6-6; tentative D call: TRBD1 (6 bases). Trimming cost V 8 bases and J 1 base, with 8 bases left between them. Germline CDR1 and CDR2: MNHNY and SVGAGI (reference sequence). The CDR3 runs 12 residues. This chain's CDR3 is CASRQENTEAFF. The DNA for the CDR3 is TGTGCCAGCCGACAGGAGAACACTGAAGCTTTCTTT.

The rearrangement links TRBV3-1 (or the pseudogene TRBV3-2) to TRBJ2-2; 7 nucleotides align to TRBD1. Trimming at V came to 1 base and at J to 5 bases, leaving 4 bases not matched to a gene. Germline CDR1 LGHDT, CDR2 YNNKEL (reference sequence). This CDR3 spans 15 amino acids. The DNA of the CDR3 is TGTGCCAGCAGCCAAGCTGACAGGGAGACCGGGGAGCTGTTTTTT. Protein: CASSQADRETGELFF.

This sequence joins TRBV10-2 and TRBJ2-6; the D is unclear. CDR3 length: 13 amino acids. Trimming took 6 bases from V and 12 from J, leaving 15 bases between them. CDR1 is WSHSY, CDR2 SAAADI, per germline. CDR3 region: CASRGVTGGVLTF. The CDR3 DNA is TGCGCCAGCAGAGGTGTGACCGGCGGCGTCCTGACTTTC.

The J gene is TRBJ2-3, the V gene TRBV6-4, with D possibly called TRBD1 or TRBD2 (5 bases each). The CDR3 totals 14 residues. Trimming removed 7 bases from V and 0 bases from J, with 11 bases in between. Germline V gene sequence: CDR1 MRHNA, CDR2 SNTAGT. This CDR3 reads CASMRGMSTDTQYF. CDR3 DNA: TGTGCCAGCATGAGGGGCATGAGCACAGATACGCAGTATTTT.

The chain combines TRBV6-5 with TRBJ2-2; D gene ambiguous. This CDR3 has 14 residues. CDR1 and CDR2 (germline): MNHEY, SVGAGI. Deletions cut 6 bases from V and 1 base from J, with 9 bases between. This CDR3 reads CASSDFLNTGELFF. CDR3 in DNA: TGTGCCAGCAGCGACTTCCTGAACACCGGGGAGCTGTTTTTT.

This chain connects TRBV2 to TRBJ1-5, with D perhaps TRBD1 (6 bases). V lost 6 bases to trimming and J lost 5 bases, with 17 bases between them. The CDR3 is 15 residues long. Germline V gene data show CDR1 as SNHLY and CDR2 as FYNNEI. The CDR3 is CASSDYGQIHQPQHF. CDR3 bases: TGTGCCAGCAGCGATTATGGACAGATTCATCAGCCCCAGCATTTT.

The chain joins TRBV5-1 to TRBJ2-5; 9 bases match TRBD2. This CDR3 has 17 amino acids. Germline CDR1 reads SGHRS; CDR2 reads YFSETQ. V lost 4 bases, J lost 1 base, and 11 bases stayed unmatched. Written as DNA, the CDR3 is TGCGCCAGCAGCCCCGGAGCACGACTAGCGGCCCAAGAGACCCAGTACTTC. This gives the protein CASSPGARLAAQETQYF. The whole variable domain, remainder taken from reference TRBV5-1 and TRBJ2-5, is KAGVTQTPRYLIKTRGQQVTLSCSPISGHRSVSWYQQTPGQGLQFLFEYFSETQRNKGNFPGRFSGRQFSNSRSEMNVSTLELGDSALYLCASSPGARLAAQETQYFGPGTRLLVL.

J is TRBJ2-7 and V is TRBV13; TRBD2 might be the D (6 bases). CDR1 and CDR2 from the germline V gene are PRHDT and FYEKMQ (reference sequence). There are 14 residues in the CDR3. The V end was cut by 4 bases, the J end by 7 bases, with 17 bases between. CDR3 nucleotide sequence: TGTGCCAGCAGCTGGCGGGACCCCCGCGGGGAGCAGTACTTC. Its protein product is CASSWRDPRGEQYF.

This chain uses TRBV2 with TRBJ1-1; tentatively, D is TRBD1 (6 bases). There are 13 residues in the CDR3. CDR1 and CDR2 (germline): SNHLY, FYNNEI. V lost 8 bases and J 1 base, leaving 11 bases between the germline ends. DNA for the CDR3: TGTGCCAGCGAGCGACAGGAGAACACTGAAGCTTTCTTT. Translation gives CASERQENTEAFF.